Following are 3 T cell receptor beta chains from one sample sequenced in a study of T cells after yellow fever vaccination. TCRdb redid the calling of the 5' RACE reads with MiXCR, one entry per CDR3 protein. This sample yields about 210,000 distinct CDR3 sequences, of which 5.5% to 8.5% are seen a single time; around 1.1% belongs to the top ten. The starting material was CD4+ T cells sorted from PBMCs, obtained on the day of the yellow fever booster vaccination. The receptors originated from a man in his thirties or forties who received the YFV17D yellow fever vaccine.

This clonotype was seen a handful of times. The genes are TRBV20-1 and TRBJ2-5; TRBD2 aligns across 8 bases. This CDR3 comprises 16 residues. Germline V CDR1 and CDR2: DFQATT, SNEGSKA (reference sequence). V shed 0 bases and J 5 bases; nucleotides not matched to a gene: 11. The CDR3 spells CSARDYNGRADETQYF. DNA for the CDR3: TGCAGTGCTAGAGATTACAACGGGAGGGCCGATGAGACCCAGTACTTC.

There are many counts of this clonotype. The CDR3 reads CASRTTSGRRETQYF. CDR3 bases: TGCGCCAGCAGGACGACTAGCGGGAGGCGGGAGACCCAGTACTTC. The chain has TRBV5-1 and TRBJ2-5; 13 nucleotides line up with TRBD2. After removal of 5 bases from V and 5 bases from J, the junction contained 6 bases not matched to a gene. The CDR3 has 15 amino acids. The germline V gene encodes CDR1 SGHRS and CDR2 YFSETQ.

This clonotype was seen repeatedly, ten times or more. The chain uses TRBV28 and TRBJ2-2; D is unresolved. Trimming took 6 bases from V and 2 from J, leaving 7 bases between them. CDR1 and CDR2 from the germline V gene are MDHEN and SYDVKM. The CDR3 consists of 13 residues. The CDR3 protein is CASSPRNTGELFF. In DNA form, the CDR3 reads TGTGCCAGCAGCCCCAGAAACACCGGGGAGCTGTTTTTT.